A selection of T cell receptor beta chains follows, all from one sample in a study of early T cells in non-severe SARS-CoV-2 infection. TCRdb re-called the 5' RACE reads with MiXCR, one entry per CDR3 protein. The sample yields about 100,000 distinct CDR3 sequences, approximately 13% seen once. The sequenced sample consisted of whole blood. These receptors all come from an adult who was a healthcare worker with PCR-confirmed SARS-CoV-2 infection or an uninfected control (not recorded which). CDR3s include the opening cysteine and the closing phenylalanine or tryptophan. The D gene is left open where the match is weak. A clone size is listed for some rows: how often the clone was seen (once, few, many), or a class if it is expanded.

NA TRBJ2-2 15 TRBV5-1 TRBD1 TGCGCCAGCAGTCCACCGGGACAGGGGTCCGGGGAGCTGTTTTTT CASSPPGQGSGELFF
many TRBJ2-1 14 TRBV25-1 TRBD2 TGTGCCAGCAGTGGGAGCGGGGGGGCCTTTGAGCAGTTCTTC CASSGSGGAFEQFF
few TRBJ2-3 15 TRBV5-1 NA TGCGCCAGCAGCTTGCCTTCCTCTAGCACAGATACGCAGTATTTT CASSLPSSSTDTQYF
NA TRBJ2-5 17 TRBV28 NA TGTGCCAGCAGTTTTAGTCCCGGAACACCGGCCCGAGTAGTCCAGTACTTC CASSFSPGTPARVVQYF
many TRBJ2-2 19 TRBV4-1 NA TGCGCCAGCAGCCAATCTGGCCTCCGGGACAAAGCGAACACCGGGGAGCTGTTTTTT CASSQSGLRDKANTGELFF
many TRBJ1-6 16 TRBV6-5 NA TGTGCCAGCAGGCGAGACAGCGCAGATTATAATTCACCCCTCCACTTT CASRRDSADYNSPLHF
NA TRBJ2-5 14 TRBV7-8 TRBD1 TGTGCCAGCAGCCCGCGGACAGGGAAAGAGACCCAGTACTTC CASSPRTGKETQYF
few TRBJ2-3 15 TRBV5-1 NA TGCGCCAGCAGCTTGGACTTCCCGAGGCCAGATACGCAGTATTTT CASSLDFPRPDTQYF
many TRBJ2-1 16 TRBV7-6 TRBD2 TGTGCCAGCAGCAGTAGCGGGGGCTCAACCTACAATGAGCAGTTCTTC CASSSSGGSTYNEQFF
many TRBJ2-1 12 TRBV20-1 NA TGCAGTGCTACTGGGGCCGGAGTAGAGCAGTTCTTC CSATGAGVEQFF
few TRBJ1-1 15 TRBV11-2 NA TGTGCCAGCAGCTTAGGCAGTACTCTGAACACTGAAGCTTTCTTT CASSLGSTLNTEAFF
NA TRBJ2-1 16 TRBV18 TRBD2 TGTGCCAGCTCACGGACCCTAGCGGGGGGCCGAGGTGAGCAGTTCTTC CASSRTLAGGRGEQFF
many TRBJ1-3 13 TRBV28 NA TGTGCCAGCAGTTTCCACAGTGAAAACACCATATATTTT CASSFHSENTIYF
NA TRBJ1-2 15 TRBV15 NA TGTGCCACCAGCAGAGATCGGGGTTCTAACTATGGCTACACCTTC CATSRDRGSNYGYTF
few TRBJ1-2 16 TRBV28 NA TGTGCCAGCAGTTCCCTATACGCGGGGGCGGGCTATGGCTACACCTTC CASSSLYAGAGYGYTF
NA TRBJ2-7 14 TRBV11-2 TRBD2 TGTGCCAGCAGCGGTACTAGCGGGGCCCTAGAGGAAGCCTTC CASSGTSGALEEAF
few TRBJ2-7 14 TRBV7-2 NA TGTGCCAGCAGCGCCGACCCCAGCTCCTACGAGCAGTACTTC CASSADPSSYEQYF
few TRBJ2-4 19 TRBV13 TRBD2 TGTGCCAGCAGCCCGAATCCCCTCTTTGGCGCGGGGGTCAAAAACATTCAGTACTTC CASSPNPLFGAGVKNIQYF
many TRBJ1-4 16 TRBV5-5 NA TGTGCCAGCAGCTTGGAAATGAGAACCGCCGGTGAAAAACTGTTTTTT CASSLEMRTAGEKLFF
NA TRBJ2-3 14 TRBV24-1 TRBD2 TGTGCCAGCACTAGCGGGGGGTCGACAGATACGCAGTATTTT CASTSGGSTDTQYF
many TRBJ2-2 17 TRBV7-8 NA TGTGCCAGCAGCTTAGTTTGGGGAGGGGGCGAGTCCGGGGAGCTGTTTTTT CASSLVWGGGESGELFF
few TRBJ2-5 15 TRBV7-8 TRBD2 TGTGCCAGCAGCTCCCCGACTAGCGGGGCACAGACCCAGTACTTC CASSSPTSGAQTQYF
NA TRBJ2-1 15 TRBV19 TRBD2 TGTGCCAGTAGTATCGGGGGGGGACTAAACAATGAGCAGTTCTTC CASSIGGGLNNEQFF
few TRBJ1-6 15 TRBV9 NA TGTGCCAGCAGCGCCCGAGGGGGGTCGAATTCACCCCTCCACTTT CASSARGGSNSPLHF
NA TRBJ2-1 12 TRBV7-2 NA TGTGCCAGCAGCTTAATCGGGAATGAGCAGTTCTTC CASSLIGNEQFF
NA TRBJ1-2 11 TRBV6-5 NA TGTGCCAGCAGTTACCCCTGGGGCTACACCTTC CASSYPWGYTF
many TRBJ2-3 12 TRBV7-9 NA TGTGCCAGCAGCTTAGGCCGAGATACGCAGTATTTT CASSLGRDTQYF
many TRBJ2-1 16 TRBV11-2 TRBD2 TGTGCCAGCAGACGACTAGCGGGGGACTCCTACAATGAGCAGTTCTTC CASRRLAGDSYNEQFF
few TRBJ1-2 16 TRBV7-2 TRBD1 TGTGCCAGCAGCGCTAGGTTAACAGGGGCATACTATGGCTACACCTTC CASSARLTGAYYGYTF
few TRBJ2-3 16 TRBV5-1 TRBD2 TGCGCCAGCAGCTACGGACTAGCGGGTAGCACAGATACGCAGTATTTT CASSYGLAGSTDTQYF
many TRBJ2-3 13 TRBV7-2 NA TGTGCCAGCAGGCGTCCCCGGTCAGATACGCAGTATTTT CASRRPRSDTQYF
many TRBJ2-3 11 TRBV10-2 NA TGCGCCAGCAGTGAAGGAGATACGCAGTATTTT CASSEGDTQYF
many TRBJ2-7 16 TRBV11-3 NA TGTGCCAGCAGCTCCGTAAACCAGGGGAAATATGTTGGGCAGTACTTC CASSSVNQGKYVGQYF
NA TRBJ2-1 15 TRBV5-1 TRBD2 TGCGCCAGCAGCTTGAGGCTAGCGGGGCAGGGTGAGCAGTTCTTC CASSLRLAGQGEQFF
NA TRBJ2-5 12 TRBV29-1 NA TGCAGCGTTGGACCAGGGACGGAGACCCAGTACTTC CSVGPGTETQYF
few TRBJ2-7 13 TRBV12-3/TRBV12-4 NA TGTGCCAGCAGTTTAAGTTGGGGTCACGAGCAGTACTTC CASSLSWGHEQYF
NA TRBJ2-1 14 TRBV3-1 NA TGTGCCAGCAGCCAGGCCAGGGAGGATCTCGGGCAGTTCTTC CASSQAREDLGQFF
many TRBJ2-3 12 TRBV28 NA TGTGCCAGCAGTTCCTACAAAGATACGCAGTATTTT CASSSYKDTQYF
NA TRBJ2-1 15 TRBV2 NA TGTGCCAGCAGTTGGGACCCGCAGAAACCAAATGAGCAGTTCTTC CASSWDPQKPNEQFF
NA TRBJ2-7 12 TRBV29-1 NA TGCAGCGTTAGTTACAGAACAGGCGAGCAGTACTTC CSVSYRTGEQYF
once TRBJ2-1 15 TRBV28 NA TGTGCCAGCAGTTTATATGGCTGGGGACACAATGAGCAGTTCTTC CASSLYGWGHNEQFF
few TRBJ2-1 13 TRBV2 NA TGTGCCAGCAGTGAACGACAATACAATGAGCAGTTCTTC CASSERQYNEQFF
many TRBJ2-5 12 TRBV5-4 NA TGTGCCAGCGGCAGGGCCATCGAGACCCAGTACTTC CASGRAIETQYF
NA TRBJ2-5 13 TRBV3-1 NA TGTGCCAGCAGCCCCTCAGGCTTCGAGACCCAGTACTTC CASSPSGFETQYF
many TRBJ1-5 13 TRBV29-1 NA TGCAGCGTTGAAATTGCCCCCGGGGGGCCCCAGCATTTT CSVEIAPGGPQHF
many TRBJ2-5 16 TRBV25-1 TRBD2 TGTGCCAGCAGTGAATGGTTAGCGGGAACGCAAGAGACCCAGTACTTC CASSEWLAGTQETQYF
NA TRBJ2-2 12 TRBV2 NA TGTGCCAGCCCAAGTCCGTCCGGGGAGCTGTTTTTT CASPSPSGELFF
few TRBJ2-4 20 TRBV28 TRBD1 TGTGCCAGCAGAACAGCCCCGGGACAGGGGGAATCCCTAGCCAAAAACATTCAGTACTTC CASRTAPGQGESLAKNIQYF
NA TRBJ2-7 12 TRBV9 TRBD2 TGTGCCGATGGACTAGAGCCCTACGAGCAGTACTTC CADGLEPYEQYF
many TRBJ2-1 12 TRBV6-5 NA TGTGCCAGCAGCAGCCCGGTCGGGATAGAGTTCTTC CASSSPVGIEFF
few TRBJ2-1 18 TRBV29-1 TRBD1 TGCAGCGTTTTAACGACCCAACCGGGACAGGGGGCGCGAGGGGAGCAGTTCTTC CSVLTTQPGQGARGEQFF
many TRBJ2-3 17 TRBV5-1 TRBD2 TGCGCCAGCAGTTTGGGACTAGCGGCAACTAGCACAGATACGCAGTATTTT CASSLGLAATSTDTQYF
NA TRBJ1-4 12 TRBV4-2 NA TGTGCCAGCAGCCAAGGAGCGCTGGAACTGTTTTTT CASSQGALELFF
few TRBJ2-1 13 TRBV7-2 NA TGTGCCAGCAGCTCCCGTTATTTGAATGAGCAGTTCTTC CASSSRYLNEQFF